Shown below are 8 T cell receptor beta chains from a single sample sequenced in a study of blood T cells in healthy people across ages. Then a second PCR, running about 6 to 11 cycles, was carried out with a sample-barcoded 5' primer and a J-beta primer mix. TCRdb used MiXCR to reprocess the 5' RACE reads, holding one entry per CDR3 protein. Of roughly 1.7 million distinct CDR3 sequences listed, approximately 32% are singletons. The material sequenced was blood. The receptor set was obtained from a woman aged 25 to 39 in good health.

The rearrangement uses TRBV5-1 and TRBJ1-2, with D tentatively TRBD1 (6 bases). Germline CDR1 SGHRS, CDR2 YFSETQ. The CDR3 runs to 14 residues. The germline V and J ends were trimmed by 0 bases and 8 bases, with 14 bases remaining between them. The CDR3 bases are TGCGCCAGCAGCTTGGTTGGGGGCGCAGGAGGCTACACCTTC. This translates into CASSLVGGAGGYTF. The variable domain in full, with the rest retrieved from reference TRBV5-1 and TRBJ1-2, is KAGVTQTPRYLIKTRGQQVTLSCSPISGHRSVSWYQQTPGQGLQFLFEYFSETQRNKGNFPGRFSGRQFSNSRSEMNVSTLELGDSALYLCASSLVGGAGGYTFGSGTRLTVV.

Ten or more counts support this clonotype. The CDR3 loop is CASSQVDQYF. The CDR3 DNA reads as TGCGCCAGCAGCCAAGTCGACCAGTACTTC. The V gene is TRBV4-1, the J gene TRBJ2-5, with D unclear. This CDR3 spans 10 amino acids. Trimming took 1 base from V and 10 from J, leaving 4 bases between them. Germline loops: CDR1 MGHRA, CDR2 YSYEKL.

The sample holds a few counts of this clonotype. The chain couples TRBV20-1 to TRBJ2-5; D might be TRBD1 or TRBD2, each matching 5 bases. Looked up from germline, CDR1 is DFQATT and CDR2 is SNEGSKA (reference sequence). The CDR3 length is 14 residues. V was shortened by 2 bases and J by 1 base, with 11 bases between the two germline ends. CDR3 sequence reads: CSARRDALQETQYF. CDR3 nucleotides: TGCAGTGCTAGACGGGACGCCCTCCAAGAGACCCAGTACTTC.

This clonotype has only a few counts. The genes are TRBV7-3 and TRBJ2-1; 8 bases line up with TRBD2. CDR3 length equals 15 residues. The V segment lost 7 bases and the J segment 10 bases; nucleotides outside the gene matches: 15. Per the germline V gene, CDR1 is SGHTA and CDR2 is FQGTGA. CDR3 region: CASTSAGGSLGEQFF. CDR3 in DNA: TGTGCCAGCACTTCGGCGGGGGGATCCTTAGGGGAGCAGTTCTTC.

This clonotype was seen more than once but under ten times. J is TRBJ2-7 and V is TRBV2; no definite D call. V shed 4 bases and J shed 2 bases, with 6 bases lying between them. This CDR3 comprises 12 residues. The germline gives CDR1 SNHLY, CDR2 FYNNEI. The CDR3 DNA reads as TGTGCCAGCAGTGCCGAAACCTACGAGCAGTACTTC. Protein sequence: CASSAETYEQYF. The full variable domain, with the rest looked up from reference TRBV2 and TRBJ2-7, is EPEVTQTPSHQVTQMGQEVILRCVPISNHLYFYWYRQILGQKVEFLVSFYNNEISEKSEIFDDQFSVERPDGSNFTLKIRSTKLEDSAMYFCASSAETYEQYFGPGTRLTVT.

In this sample, this clonotype turned up a few times. This rearrangement joins TRBV5-6 to TRBJ1-4; 9 positions agree with TRBD1. Germline CDR1 is SGHDT and CDR2 is YYEEEE. V lost 4 bases, J lost 0 bases, and 7 bases stayed unmatched. The CDR3 loop spans 17 amino acids. The CDR3 here is CASSRSGTGPTNEKLFF. The CDR3 DNA is TGTGCCAGCAGCAGATCCGGGACAGGGCCAACTAATGAAAAACTGTTTTTT.

V gene TRBV30 combines with J gene TRBJ2-7, with TRBD2 as a possible D gene (6 bases). Germline V gives CDR1 GTSNPN, CDR2 SVGIG (reference sequence). The CDR3 is 12 amino acids. V was cut by 0 bases and J by 6 bases, with 9 bases left in between. The CDR3 is CAWSVGGSEQYF. CDR3 DNA: TGTGCCTGGAGTGTAGGAGGGTCCGAGCAGTACTTC.

A note on this clonotype: A much larger clone differs by one base, so this may be a read error. CDR3 loop: CAGMQEPGSLAFTTQYF. In DNA form, the CDR3 reads TGTGCCGGCATGCAAGAACCGGGGTCGTTGGCTTTTACTACGCAGTATTTT. V is TRBV7-3 and J is TRBJ2-3; D might be TRBD2 (5 bases). CDR3 length: 17 amino acids. Germline values: CDR1 SGHTA, CDR2 FQGTGA. Trimming removed 11 bases from V and 8 bases from J, with 32 bases in between. The full variable domain, rest sourced from reference TRBV7-3 and TRBJ2-3, is GAGVSQTPSNKVTEKGKYVELRCDPISGHTALYWYRQSLGQGPEFLIYFQGTGAADDSGLPNDRFFAVRPEGSVSTLKIQRTERGDSAVYLCAGMQEPGSLAFTTQYFGPGTRLTVL.